This T cell receptor (beta chain) comes out of a study of cytotoxic CD8 clonotypes in ibrutinib-treated CLL. Produced via immunoSEQ multiplex PCR; TCRdb's table is partial and in-frame only. The profile shows about 250,000 clones, less than 75% of them singletons. Trimming took off 0 bases at V and 3 bases at J, with 9 bases between the two ends. The V gene's germline CDR1 is SGDLS and CDR2 YYNGEE. The CDR3 length is 15 residues. The specimen comprised PBMCs, sampled after 24 months of ibrutinib treatment. The receptor's source is a human donor with chronic lymphocytic leukemia. This sequence joins TRBV9 and TRBJ2-2; TRBD1 is a possible D gene (6 bases). The DNA of the CDR3 is TGTGCCAGCAGCGTAGAAAAGGGGGACACCGGGGAGCTGTTTTTT. It is translated as CASSVEKGDTGELFF.